The next 10 T cell receptor beta chains were all read from a single sample in a study of T cell responses to AZD1222 COVID-19 vaccine. Data came from immunoSEQ multiplex PCR; TCRdb stores just in-frame clones and leaves some out. Of 70,000 to 95,000 clones listed, 80% are singletons. The sample consisted of peripheral blood, taken on day 0 of AZD1222 vaccination. All receptors come from an adult in good health.

The chain uses TRBV19 and TRBJ1-2, with TRBD1 as a possible D gene (5 bases). Germline assignment: CDR1 LNHDA and CDR2 SQIVND (reference sequence). This CDR3 has 13 amino acids. The V end was cut by 7 bases, the J end by 5 bases, with 14 bases between. Written as DNA, the CDR3 is TGTGCCAGTAAGACGGACACTAGATATGGCTACACCTTC. This sequence encodes CASKTDTRYGYTF.

This chain links TRBV6-1 with TRBJ1-6, with D unclear. Germline CDR1 reads MNHNS; CDR2 reads SASEGT. V was cut by 0 bases and J by 8 bases, with 11 bases left in between. CDR3 length equals 15 residues. The CDR3 DNA sequence: TGTGCCAGCAGTGAAGCACAGCTCTGGGATTCACCCCTCCACTTT. Encoded protein: CASSEAQLWDSPLHF.

J is TRBJ2-3 and V is TRBV6-6; no definite D call. The V gene lost 3 bases and the J gene lost 6 bases, with 10 bases spanning the gap. Germline loops: CDR1 MNHNY, CDR2 SVGAGI (reference sequence). The length of the CDR3 is 13 residues. The CDR3 DNA reads as TGTGCCAGCAGTTATGAGCCTGGGGATACGCAGTATTTT. This sequence encodes CASSYEPGDTQYF.

The chain couples TRBV28 to TRBJ2-3, with TRBD2 as a possible D gene (7 bases). The CDR3 contains 14 residues. Germline V gene lookup returns CDR1 MDHEN and CDR2 SYDVKM. Trimming cost V 5 bases and J 4 bases, with 13 bases left between them. As DNA, the CDR3 is TGTGCCAGCAGTCGGGGGGCCCTCCCAGATACGCAGTATTTT. It codes for CASSRGALPDTQYF.

This chain joins TRBV5-1 and TRBJ2-7, with unresolved D. Trimming pared 0 bases from V and 0 bases from J, leaving 13 bases between. The CDR3 sequence is 16 residues long. The germline gives CDR1 SGHRS, CDR2 YFSETQ. For the CDR3, the DNA is TGCGCCAGCAGCTTGGTGAGTACGGATAGCTCCTACGAGCAGTACTTC. It specifies CASSLVSTDSSYEQYF.

The rearrangement links TRBV9 to TRBJ2-7; TRBD1 matches 12 bases. This CDR3 is built from 17 residues. Germline CDR1 and CDR2: SGDLS and YYNGEE. Losses at the gene ends were 0 bases for V and 7 bases for J; bases not matched to a gene: 11. The CDR3 DNA is TGTGCCAGCAGCGTAGGTGGTGAGGGACAGGGGGCGCGTGAGCAGTACTTC. Translating it yields CASSVGGEGQGAREQYF.

The CDR3: CASSSFTGSHGYEQYF. The CDR3 DNA follows: TGTGCCAGCAGTTCCTTCACAGGTTCGCACGGCTACGAGCAGTACTTC. This chain uses TRBV7-2 with TRBJ2-7, with a tentative D call TRBD1 (5 bases). The ends were cut back, 6 bases at V and 3 bases at J, with 21 bases in the middle. Germline CDR1 and CDR2: SGHTA and FQGNSA. There are 16 residues in the CDR3.

The chain joins TRBV27 to TRBJ2-1, with D possibly being TRBD1 (5 bases). Germline CDR1 MNHEY, CDR2 SMNVEV (reference sequence). V shed 6 bases and J shed 7 bases, with 13 bases lying between them. The CDR3 covers 13 residues. The CDR3 DNA follows: TGTGCCAGCAGCTTTAGTCAGGGAAATGAGCAGTTCTTC. Its translation is CASSFSQGNEQFF.

There are a few counts of this clone. The chain combines TRBV5-1 with TRBJ1-4, with D possibly matching TRBD1 (5 bases). The CDR3 consists of 14 residues. Germline lookup yields CDR1 SGHRS and CDR2 YFSETQ. Between the trimmed V and J ends, which lost 1 base and 5 bases, there was a span of 9 bases. The CDR3 DNA follows: TGCGCCAGCAGCTTGAGACAGCCGAATGAAAAACTGTTTTTT. This sequence encodes CASSLRQPNEKLFF.

The V call is TRBV5-1, the J call TRBJ2-5; no clear D gene. This CDR3 region has 13 residues. Trimming removed 1 base at V and 1 base at J, with 5 bases between. Looked up from germline, CDR1 is SGHRS and CDR2 is YFSETQ. The CDR3 DNA reads as TGCGCCAGCAGCTTGCCTAGCCAAGAGACCCAGTACTTC. Protein sequence: CASSLPSQETQYF.